One and the same sample provided the 13 T cell receptor beta chains below, sequenced in a study of Ad26.COV2.S vaccination and SARS-CoV-2 variants. Clones were sequenced by immunoSEQ multiplex PCR, and TCRdb holds only the in-frame ones, with some missing. There are roughly 250,000 clones in the sample; about 83% occur only once, and 2.9% lies in the top ten. Treatment here: 15 to 20 received Ad26.COV2.S at low or high dose, single or two shots; 5 received placebo; per-sample allocation not given. Each sample was drawn 63 days after the first injection (of vaccine or placebo). The source material was peripheral blood, sampled in a trial of Ad26.COV2.S vaccine versus placebo. These receptors all come from a person between 18 and 59 years old who received the Ad26.COV2.S COVID-19 vaccine or a placebo.

The V gene is TRBV30, the J gene TRBJ2-1; maybe TRBD1 (6 bases). CDR3 size: 13 residues. The V gene's germline CDR1 is GTSNPN and CDR2 SVGIG (reference sequence). The V gene lost 0 bases and the J gene lost 7 bases, with 10 bases spanning the gap. The CDR3 spells CAWSVGQLNEQFF. CDR3 DNA sequence: TGTGCCTGGAGTGTAGGACAGCTTAATGAGCAGTTCTTC.

This clone was detected only a few times. V gene TRBV3-1 (or the pseudogene TRBV3-2) combines with J gene TRBJ2-3; a possible D gene is TRBD2 (6 bases). The CDR3 runs to 16 residues. Germline loops: CDR1 LGHDT, CDR2 YNNKEL (reference sequence). V shed 0 bases and J shed 1 base, with 11 bases lying between them. The CDR3 region has the DNA TGTGCCAGCAGCCAAGAACTAGCTCGAGGCACAGATACGCAGTATTTT. Amino acid sequence: CASSQELARGTDTQYF.

The V gene is TRBV3-1 (or the pseudogene TRBV3-2), the J gene TRBJ2-5; 7 bases align to TRBD1. The germline V gene has CDR1 LGHDT and CDR2 YNNKEL (reference sequence). The CDR3 spans 16 residues. V lost 4 bases to trimming and J lost 2 bases; unmatched junction nucleotides: 10. CDR3 sequence reads: CASSLRWTGSQETQYF. CDR3 in DNA: TGTGCCAGCAGCCTAAGGTGGACAGGTTCTCAAGAGACCCAGTACTTC.

The chain links TRBV3-1 (or the pseudogene TRBV3-2) to TRBJ2-3, with D perhaps given as TRBD1 or TRBD2 (5 bases each). Trimming stripped 1 base from V and 3 bases from J, with 17 bases between. This CDR3 is 17 amino acids long. Germline V gives CDR1 LGHDT, CDR2 YNNKEL (reference sequence). The CDR3 region is CASSQGFSGPQTDTQYF. The CDR3 bases are TGTGCCAGCAGCCAAGGATTTTCGGGACCTCAAACAGATACGCAGTATTTT.

The V call is TRBV7-8, the J call TRBJ2-5; 7 bases match TRBD2. This CDR3 has 15 residues. Germline CDR1 and CDR2: SGHVS and FQNEAQ. The V gene end was trimmed by 3 bases and the J gene end by 5 bases; junction bases not matched to a gene: 9. The CDR3 DNA is TGTGCCAGCAGCTTCGGACTAGGAGGAAGGGAGACCCAGTACTTC. Its protein is CASSFGLGGRETQYF.

The chain links TRBV7-3 to TRBJ1-1; the D is unclear. V gave up 2 bases and J gave up 4 bases, with 14 bases separating them. This CDR3 is built from 15 residues. The germline CDR1 and CDR2 sequences are SGHTA and FQGTGA. The CDR3 loop reads CASSLDSVRSTEAFF. The CDR3 nucleotides read TGTGCCAGCAGCTTAGATTCAGTAAGGTCCACTGAAGCTTTCTTT.

The genes are TRBV4-3 and TRBJ1-5; D ambiguous. The V and J ends lost 4 bases and 3 bases respectively, with 7 bases between them. The CDR3 covers 13 residues. In germline, CDR1 is LGHNA, CDR2 YSLEER. As DNA, the CDR3 is TGCGCCAGCAGCCTCGGACCCAATCAGCCCCAGCATTTT. Translated, it gives CASSLGPNQPQHF.

The chain has TRBV29-1 and TRBJ1-2; D uncertain. The germline V gene encodes CDR1 SQVTM and CDR2 ANQGSEA. The V and J ends lost 7 bases and 8 bases respectively, with 11 bases between them. CDR3 length: 10 residues. The CDR3 loop reads CSGASGGYTF. The DNA of the CDR3 is TGCAGCGGGGCCTCGGGCGGCTACACCTTC.

The chain combines TRBV7-3 with TRBJ2-3; D remains unclear. From germline, CDR1 is SGHTA and CDR2 FQGTGA. This CDR3 is 14 amino acids long. Between the trimmed V and J ends, which lost 1 base and 2 bases, there was a span of 7 bases. The CDR3 reads CASSLSAFTDTQYF. The CDR3 nucleotides are TGTGCCAGCAGCTTAAGCGCCTTCACAGATACGCAGTATTTT.

V gene TRBV11-1 combines with J gene TRBJ2-7, with 12 bases lining up with TRBD2. There are 14 residues in the CDR3. CDR1 and CDR2 (germline): SGHAT, FQDESV (reference sequence). The junction had 2 bases not matched to a gene; V was cut back by 5 bases and J by 3 bases. The CDR3 DNA sequence: TGTGCCAGCAGCAAGGGACTAGCGGGCTACGAGCAGTACTTC. This gives the protein CASSKGLAGYEQYF.

This chain connects TRBV6-5 to TRBJ2-1; tentatively, D is TRBD1 (6 bases). Germline V gene sequence: CDR1 MNHEY, CDR2 SVGAGI. V lost 0 bases and J lost 5, with 11 bases in between. CDR3 length equals 15 residues. The chain's CDR3 is CASSYSGHPNNEQFF. DNA of the CDR3: TGTGCCAGCAGTTACTCGGGACACCCCAACAATGAGCAGTTCTTC.

This rearrangement joins TRBV11-3 to TRBJ2-1, with TRBD1 matching 9 bases. The germline V gene has CDR1 SGHNT and CDR2 YENEEA. This CDR3 is built from 15 residues. Trimming at V came to 6 bases and at J to 6 bases, leaving 9 bases not matched to a gene. The CDR3: CASRGATGGPNEQFF. CDR3 nucleotides: TGTGCCAGCAGGGGGGCGACAGGGGGGCCCAATGAGCAGTTCTTC. Combining the CDR3 with reference TRBV11-3 and TRBJ2-1 gives the whole variable domain EAGVVQSPRYKIIEKKQPVAFWCNPISGHNTLYWYLQNLGQGPELLIRYENEEAVDDSQLPKDRFSAERLKGVDSTLKIQPAELGDSAVYLCASRGATGGPNEQFFGPGTRLTVL.

This chain connects TRBV5-4 to TRBJ2-6; 10 bases match TRBD1. Trimming took 5 bases from V and 0 from J; bases not matched to a gene: 2. The V gene's germline CDR1 is SGHNT and CDR2 YYREEE (reference sequence). This CDR3 has 16 residues. In DNA, the CDR3 is TGTGCCAGCAGGGGACAGGGGAGCTCTGGGGCCAACGTCCTGACTTTC. Translated, it gives CASRGQGSSGANVLTF.